This is a list of T cell receptor beta chains from one sample in a study of Ad26.COV2.S vaccination and SARS-CoV-2 variants. Clones were read by immunoSEQ multiplex PCR, and TCRdb kept only the in-frame ones, dropping some. Among some 480,000 clones listed, about 83% were seen once. Source: peripheral blood, taken in a trial of Ad26.COV2.S vaccine versus placebo. Receptors were obtained from a person aged 18-65 years who received the Ad26.COV2.S COVID-19 vaccine or a placebo. The CDR3 runs from the conserved cysteine through the conserved F or W. The order of the fields is V gene, J gene, CDR3 protein.

>TRBV20-1|TRBJ1-1
CSAAGQEAFF
>TRBV20-1|TRBJ2-5
CSAIDTRSGETQYF
>TRBV7-2|TRBJ2-3
CASSSTSGTQYF
>TRBV4-1|TRBJ1-4
CASSQLGQLNEKLFF
>TRBV3-1/TRBV3-2|TRBJ1-4
CASSQVAGLNEKLFF
>TRBV25-1|TRBJ1-2
CASSGGNYGYTF
>TRBV4-1|TRBJ2-2
CASSRLAGPNTGELFF
>TRBV3-1/TRBV3-2|TRBJ1-1
CASSNRQGREAFF
>TRBV4-2|TRBJ1-6
CASSQDFSRGNSPLHF
>TRBV5-1|TRBJ2-6
CASSRGIGGVGSGANVLTF
>TRBV9|TRBJ2-3
CASSVDLLDTQYF
>TRBV30|TRBJ1-2
CAWSQDSLIYGYTF
>TRBV27|TRBJ2-7
CASSLSRLRNEQYF
>TRBV7-2|TRBJ2-1
CASSSNPGLGEGEQFF
>TRBV11-2|TRBJ1-5
CASNGTALDQPQHF
>TRBV5-1|TRBJ2-3
CASSSDSQSTDTQYF
>TRBV3-1/TRBV3-2|TRBJ2-3
CASSQGRGTDTQYF
>TRBV5-1|TRBJ2-1
CASSSGLAGVNEQFF
>TRBV12-3/TRBV12-4|TRBJ2-1
CASSFVRGEQFF
>TRBV21-1|TRBJ2-1
CASSQLTGTTSEFF
>TRBV6-2/TRBV6-3|TRBJ1-5
CASSYLGIGGNQPQHF
>TRBV28|TRBJ1-3
CASSLVGNTIYF
>TRBV6-4|TRBJ1-1
CASSPGPRNTEAFF
>TRBV9|TRBJ1-2
CASSASGGSYGYTF
>TRBV2|TRBJ1-5
CASTIGQGSNQPQHF
>TRBV30|TRBJ2-7
CAWSVKASGRPLNILPYEQYF